Listed below are T cell receptor beta chains from one sample, sequenced in a study of control samples from healthy donors and cancer patients. Generated by immunoSEQ multiplex PCR, the TCRdb table keeps only in-frame clones and is missing some. The sample lists about 410,000 clones; around nine tenths were seen once. What was sequenced was PBMCs. The receptors were gathered from a man in his forties with head and neck cancer. The conserved cysteine and the conserved F or W are not part of the CDR3 here. For some rows the clone size is stated as once, few or many, or as a class when expanded; others skip it.

J gene,V gene,clone size,CDR3 protein
TRBJ1-1,TRBV19,.,ASKGDRAENTEAF
TRBJ2-3,TRBV12-3/TRBV12-4,.,ASGAGATDTQY
TRBJ2-7,TRBV28,few,ASTAPDRSYYEQY
TRBJ1-2,TRBV4-2,once,ASSQDRGTYGYT
TRBJ2-6,TRBV11-2,.,ASSKTGVPQTGANVLT
TRBJ2-5,TRBV10-3,.,AISESSAGGTETQY
TRBJ1-4,TRBV7-9,.,ASGTPLEKLF
TRBJ2-5,TRBV6-5,.,ASSYSRQETQY
TRBJ2-7,TRBV5-4,few,ASSPGGNSANSYEQY
TRBJ1-5,TRBV23-1,.,ASSPAARHQPQH
TRBJ2-1,TRBV4-3,.,ASSQDFPSGGASQF
TRBJ2-1,TRBV5-4,.,ASSLRGQGGEQF
TRBJ2-3,TRBV30,.,AWSIPGDYGTDTQY
TRBJ2-7,TRBV4-2,.,ASSQDRSYEQY
TRBJ2-7,TRBV7-2,.,ASSLDEVEQY
TRBJ2-1,TRBV28,.,ASSLRRNSGVDEQF
TRBJ2-7,TRBV11-2,.,ASSWGGGPSYEQY
TRBJ2-3,TRBV7-2,few,ASSTGLRGGTDTQY
TRBJ1-1,TRBV29-1,.,SGYRVEGEAF
TRBJ2-1,TRBV18,.,ASSPASRNEQF
TRBJ2-4,TRBV18,.,ASSPPEGALNIQY
TRBJ1-5,TRBV12-5,few,ASAIKGQGNVRQPQH
TRBJ2-2,TRBV30,.,AWSVKAGRTGELF
TRBJ2-2,TRBV4-1,.,ASSHYGLALTGELF
TRBJ2-3,TRBV4-3,once,ASSPGLAVTDTQY
TRBJ2-7,TRBV6-2/TRBV6-3,.,ASSYSPAGASYEQY
TRBJ1-5,TRBV27,.,ASSPTDFGNQPQH
TRBJ2-1,TRBV18,.,ASSPGGANEQF
TRBJ2-2,TRBV9,.,ASSLRIGELF
TRBJ2-3,TRBV10-3,few,AAGTSGITTDTQY
TRBJ1-5,TRBV2,.,ASSLGTGNQPQH
TRBJ1-1,TRBV5-4,.,ASSHRQTEAF
TRBJ2-3,TRBV5-1,.,ASSLVLAGESGSTDTQY
TRBJ2-7,TRBV10-3,few,AISGGDTGHEQY
TRBJ2-7,TRBV3-1/TRBV3-2,.,ASSQATSREQY
TRBJ1-6,TRBV5-6,.,ASSMDGVSYNSPLH
TRBJ1-2,TRBV25-1,.,ASSDPGGYGYT
TRBJ2-2,TRBV9,.,ASSVVSGGTGELF
TRBJ1-1,TRBV4-1,.,ASSQVGTGGPNTEAF
TRBJ2-2,TRBV28,.,ASRLQAQNTGELF
TRBJ2-7,TRBV6-2/TRBV6-3,.,ASSFTHTPSYEQY
TRBJ2-2,TRBV15,.,ATTRVNTGELF
TRBJ1-5,TRBV5-6,.,ASSLQGPAQPQH
TRBJ2-5,TRBV27,.,ASSFWGTETQY